This T cell receptor (beta chain) was observed in a study of T cells after yellow fever vaccination. TCRdb reanalysed the 5' RACE reads using MiXCR and keeps one entry per CDR3 protein. This table holds around 320,000 distinct CDR3 sequences, around 10% found once. This clonotype was seen more than once but under ten times. The sequences come from CD4+ T cells sorted from PBMCs, collected 5 days after the yellow fever booster vaccination. This TCR derives from a man younger than 35 who received the YFV17D yellow fever vaccine.

The CDR3 here is CASSRRTGRETQYF. Written as DNA, the CDR3 is TGTGCCAGCAGCCGACGGACAGGGAGGGAGACCCAGTACTTC. The genes are TRBV12-3 or TRBV12-4 and TRBJ2-5, with 8 bases identical to TRBD1. This CDR3 comprises 14 residues. Trimming took 6 bases from V and 5 from J; bases not matched to a gene: 8.